Described below is a single TCR beta chain sequence and its context. Antigen unknown. In the same sample, other DNA sequences code for this CDR3. This record belongs to a study of shared clonotypes between healthy human individuals. About the study: Per-donor plates numbered three CD4 naive, three CD4 memory, two CD8 naive and one CD8 memory.

Germline lookup yields CDR1 SNHLY and CDR2 FYNNEI. The V segment lost 3 bases and the J segment 5 bases; nucleotides outside the gene matches: 3. This CDR3 has 14 residues. Cells designated naive CD8 were CD45RO-negative and were positively selected for CCR7, with terminally differentiated effector memory CD45RA+ cells excluded. Using approximately 200 ng DNA, around 30,000 T cell genomes, the sorted-subset replicate PCRs were run. Method: immunoSEQ multiplex PCR; TCRdb's copy keeps in-frame clones and lacks some. The table has more than 2 million clones, roughly 95% seen once. Whole-study results and caveats: Having only a few donors restricted how much genetic and exposure-history diversity was captured. Larger richness was generally estimated for naive than memory subsets.

Sample: naive CD8+ T cells sorted from blood. The V call is TRBV2, the J call TRBJ1-5; 8 positions match TRBD1. The receptor was isolated from a man aged 18 to 30 in good health. CDR3 region: CASSDGQGYQPQHF. The CDR3 nucleotides are TGTGCCAGCAGTGATGGACAGGGCTATCAGCCCCAGCATTTT. Drawing the rest from reference TRBV2 and TRBJ1-5, the complete variable domain is EPEVTQTPSHQVTQMGQEVILRCVPISNHLYFYWYRQILGQKVEFLVSFYNNEISEKSEIFDDQFSVERPDGSNFTLKIRSTKLEDSAMYFCASSDGQGYQPQHFGDGTRLSIL.